These 26 T cell receptor beta chains came from one sample sequenced in a study of T-cell memory formation after mild COVID-19 (dated by TCRdb to the early 2020s). The library was generated by 5' RACE. These reads were obtained on an Illumina NovaSeq 6000. The public reads were reprocessed in TCRdb via fastp at Q25 and MiXCR, keeping in-frame beta chains. Each CDR3 protein appears once, grouped with its most common genes and DNA. The sample yields under 250,000 distinct CDR3 sequences; around a tenth were counted once. Of the sample, 22% falls within the top ten clones. Sequencing was carried out using PBMCs or a T cell subset sorted from them (not recorded which). The origin of the receptors is a man younger than 35 who had mild COVID-19 (a few samples of this study predate the infection). The sample titles of this study are shuffled in the database, so cell type and time point are left out; the donor was told from shared clones.

This chain joins TRBV7-9 and TRBJ1-4; D remains unclear. The CDR3 consists of 13 residues. Trimming took 2 bases from V and 7 from J, leaving 8 bases between them. CDR1 and CDR2 from the germline V gene are SEHNR and FQNEAQ (reference sequence). CDR3 region: CASSLLQVEKLFF. The CDR3 DNA follows: TGTGCCAGCAGCTTATTGCAGGTTGAAAAACTGTTTTTT.

This clonotype turned up a few times. The rearrangement joins TRBV5-1 to TRBJ1-1; the D is unclear. This CDR3 spans 13 amino acids. Germline-derived CDR1 and CDR2 are SGHRS and YFSETQ. V lost 0 bases and J lost 8, with 11 bases in between. The CDR3 spells CASSLGAGREAFF. CDR3 nucleotide sequence: TGCGCCAGCAGCTTGGGGGCCGGAAGAGAAGCTTTCTTT.

This clonotype came up a few times. The chain employs TRBV7-8 and TRBJ1-1; TRBD1 matches at 7 bases. Germline assignment: CDR1 SGHVS and CDR2 FQNEAQ. The CDR3 sequence is 13 residues long. The ends lost 4 bases at V and 4 bases at J; junction bases unmatched: 3. The CDR3 is CASSSYRGTEAFF. The CDR3 DNA sequence: TGTGCCAGCAGCTCGTACAGGGGCACTGAAGCTTTCTTT.

This clonotype was detected a few times. The DNA of the CDR3 is TGCGCCAGCAGCCAAGATTGGAGTACCTACGAGCAGTACGTC. Amino acid sequence: CASSQDWSTYEQYV. The genes are TRBV4-3 and TRBJ2-7; D is undetermined. The V gene lost 0 bases and the J gene lost 2 bases, with 8 bases spanning the gap. Germline loops: CDR1 LGHNA, CDR2 YSLEER. The CDR3 contains 14 residues.

This chain joins TRBV5-1 and TRBJ1-6, with D possibly TRBD1 on 6 matching bases. V was clipped by 2 bases and J by 10 bases, with 16 bases between them. CDR3 length: 15 residues. Looked up from germline, CDR1 is SGHRS and CDR2 is YFSETQ. The CDR3 sequence: CASSLWDNGASPLHF. CDR3 nucleotides: TGCGCCAGCAGCTTATGGGACAATGGGGCGTCACCCCTCCACTTT. The variable domain in full, with the rest retrieved from reference TRBV5-1 and TRBJ1-6, is KAGVTQTPRYLIKTRGQQVTLSCSPISGHRSVSWYQQTPGQGLQFLFEYFSETQRNKGNFPGRFSGRQFSNSRSEMNVSTLELGDSALYLCASSLWDNGASPLHFGNGTRLTVT.

This clonotype turned up a few times. V is TRBV12-3 or TRBV12-4 and J is TRBJ1-5, with D possibly being TRBD1 (6 bases). The CDR3 is 15 residues long. V dropped 6 bases and J dropped 0 bases, with 12 bases sitting between them. The CDR3 DNA follows: TGTGCCAGCAGAGCGACACAGGGTAGCAATCAGCCCCAGCATTTT. As protein: CASRATQGSNQPQHF.

This clonotype was found a few times. The V call is TRBV4-3, the J call TRBJ2-7; TRBD1 matches at 8 bases. The V gene end was trimmed by 4 bases and the J gene end by 2 bases; junction bases not matched to a gene: 10. There are 16 residues in the CDR3. Germline CDR1 reads LGHNA; CDR2 reads YSLEER. The CDR3 loop reads CASSPRAGQGTYEQYF. The CDR3 region has the DNA TGCGCCAGCAGCCCGAGGGCAGGACAGGGAACCTACGAGCAGTACTTC.

The table lists this clonotype with many counts. The chain couples TRBV12-3 or TRBV12-4 to TRBJ1-6, with D possibly matching TRBD1 (5 bases). The V gene lost 8 bases and the J gene lost 10 bases, with 12 bases spanning the gap. The CDR3 has 12 residues. The CDR3 is CASGREGSPLHF. CDR3 nucleotides: TGTGCCAGCGGCAGGGAGGGGTCACCCCTCCACTTT.

This clonotype was detected only a few times. V usage is TRBV20-1 and J usage is TRBJ1-1; D is possibly TRBD1 (6 bases). Trimming pared 6 bases from V and 0 bases from J, leaving 14 bases between. CDR3 length equals 14 residues. Germline CDR1 is DFQATT and CDR2 is SNEGSKA (reference sequence). As DNA, the CDR3 is TGCAGTGCAGGCGGACAGAGAATGAACACTGAAGCTTTCTTT. It translates to CSAGGQRMNTEAFF.

This sequence joins TRBV4-3 and TRBJ1-1; 7 bases are a match to TRBD1. Trimming removed 4 bases from V and 5 bases from J; junction bases left unmatched: 10. The CDR3 is 15 residues long. Germline V gives CDR1 LGHNA, CDR2 YSLEER. The DNA for the CDR3 is TGCGCCAGCAGCCCCAACACAGGGGATGGGACTGAAGCTTTCTTT. It specifies CASSPNTGDGTEAFF.

This clonotype has a count of ten or more. The V and J genes are TRBV12-3 or TRBV12-4 and TRBJ1-5; possible D gene TRBD1, 6 bases. CDR3 length: 14 amino acids. With 6 bases removed from V and 4 bases from J, the gap between germline ends came to 13 bases. The CDR3 is CASRTGFRNQPQHF. In nucleotides, the CDR3 is TGTGCCAGCAGAACAGGGTTTCGGAATCAGCCCCAGCATTTT.

This chain connects TRBV3-1 to TRBJ2-1; 8 nucleotides line up with TRBD2. The CDR3 is made up of 15 amino acids. The germline gives CDR1 LGHDT, CDR2 YNNKEL (reference sequence). V lost 2 bases and J lost 8; bases outside the gene matches: 8. The CDR3: CASSQRRGVEDEQFF. In DNA, the CDR3 is TGTGCCAGCAGCCAAAGGCGGGGGGTCGAGGATGAGCAGTTCTTC.

The chain joins TRBV12-3 or TRBV12-4 to TRBJ2-3, with TRBD2 as a possible D gene (6 bases). V was clipped by 3 bases and J by 2 bases, with 12 bases between them. The CDR3 loop spans 15 amino acids. The CDR3 reads CASSFAAGTTDTQYF. The CDR3 DNA reads TGTGCCAGCAGTTTCGCCGCGGGGACCACAGATACGCAGTATTTT.

A few counts support this clonotype. This sequence joins TRBV9 and TRBJ2-7, with D uncertain. The CDR3 length is 14 residues. Germline lookup yields CDR1 SGDLS and CDR2 YYNGEE. The V end was cut by 0 bases, the J end by 0 bases, with 7 bases between. The CDR3 DNA sequence: TGTGCCAGCAGCGTAGGAGGCTACTCCTACGAGCAGTACTTC. Amino acids: CASSVGGYSYEQYF. The full variable domain, its missing parts supplied by reference TRBV9 and TRBJ2-7, is DSGVTQTPKHLITATGQRVTLRCSPRSGDLSVYWYQQSLDQGLQFLIQYYNGEERAKGNILERFSAQQFPDLHSELNLSSLELGDSALYFCASSVGGYSYEQYFGPGTRLTVT.

The CDR3 sequence: CASSPRTSNEQFF. DNA of the CDR3: TGTGCCAGCAGCCCCCGGACCAGCAATGAGCAGTTCTTC. The chain couples TRBV3-1 to TRBJ2-1; D uncertain. V lost 4 bases and J 6 bases, leaving 10 bases between the germline ends. This CDR3 region has 13 residues. Germline lookup yields CDR1 LGHDT and CDR2 YNNKEL (reference sequence).

The CDR3 region has the DNA TGTGCCACCAGCAGAGTCACAGGGGGCTACGAGCAGTACGTC. This codes for CATSRVTGGYEQYV. The chain has TRBV15 and TRBJ2-7; TRBD1 matches at 8 bases. The CDR3 is made up of 14 amino acids. The germline CDR1 and CDR2 sequences are LNHNV and YYDKDF (reference sequence). Trimming removed 1 base from V and 3 bases from J; junction bases left unmatched: 2.

The chain recombines TRBV3-1 with TRBJ2-5; the D is unclear. The V end was cut by 2 bases, the J end by 1 base, with 11 bases between. Looked up from germline, CDR1 is LGHDT and CDR2 is YNNKEL (reference sequence). This CDR3 contains 15 residues. The CDR3 region is CASSQHHPSQETQYF. The CDR3, as DNA: TGTGCCAGCAGCCAACACCATCCGTCCCAAGAGACCCAGTACTTC.

CDR3 in amino acids: CSVEGWVGEDEQYF. CDR3 DNA sequence: TGCAGCGTTGAAGGGTGGGTCGGGGAGGACGAGCAGTACTTC. The rearrangement links TRBV29-1 to TRBJ2-7, with D maybe TRBD2 (6 bases). The CDR3 contains 14 residues. CDR1 is SQVTM and CDR2 is ANQGSEA in the germline V gene. Trimming cost V 1 base and J 5 bases, with 15 bases left between them.

This clonotype showed up just a few times. The chain joins TRBV5-5 to TRBJ1-5; TRBD1 aligns across 8 bases. The CDR3 loop spans 16 amino acids. Germline assignment: CDR1 SGHKS and CDR2 YYEKEE (reference sequence). V shed 0 bases, J shed 3 bases, and the junction held 5 bases outside the gene matches. For the CDR3, the DNA is TGTGCCAGCAGCTTGGTTCACAGGGGGGACAATCAGCCCCAGCATTTT. This codes for CASSLVHRGDNQPQHF.

This clonotype showed up many times. The CDR3 reads CASSPGGLDRNSPLHF. DNA of the CDR3: TGTGCCAGCAGCCCGGGGGGGCTGGATAGGAATTCACCCCTCCACTTT. The chain carries TRBV12-3 or TRBV12-4 and TRBJ1-6, with D tentatively TRBD1 (6 bases). The CDR3 consists of 16 residues. V was shortened by 6 bases and J by 7 bases, with 19 bases between the two germline ends.

The gene calls are TRBV20-1 and TRBJ1-1; TRBD1 aligns across 8 bases. Germline V CDR1 and CDR2: DFQATT, SNEGSKA (reference sequence). Unmatched junction bases numbered 4, after V lost 5 bases and J lost 2 bases. The CDR3 has 13 amino acids. For the CDR3, the DNA is TGCAGTGCTGCCGGGACAGGAAACACTGAAGCTTTCTTT. Its protein is CSAAGTGNTEAFF.

This clonotype appeared many times. The rearrangement joins TRBV5-1 to TRBJ2-1, with 7 bases identical to TRBD2. The V and J ends lost 7 bases and 9 bases, in that order; junction bases with no gene match: 10. CDR3 size: 13 residues. Germline V gene sequence: CDR1 SGHRS, CDR2 YFSETQ. DNA for the CDR3: TGCGCCAGCTTCCTGACGGGGGGAAGTGAGCAGTTCTTC. Residues: CASFLTGGSEQFF.

This sequence joins TRBV10-3 and TRBJ1-2; a weak D match, TRBD1 (5 bases). Trimming pared 3 bases from V and 4 bases from J, leaving 15 bases between. The CDR3 has 15 amino acids. Germline V gene data show CDR1 as ENHRY and CDR2 as SYGVKD. CDR3 loop: CAISDEGQGLYGYTF. The DNA of the CDR3 is TGTGCCATCAGTGATGAGGGGCAGGGCCTCTATGGCTACACCTTC.

This clonotype was seen repeatedly, ten times or more. The rearrangement uses TRBV2 and TRBJ2-2, with D unresolved. V was pared by 4 bases and J by 3 bases, with 3 bases between. The CDR3 spans 12 residues. In germline, CDR1 is SNHLY, CDR2 FYNNEI. In nucleotides, the CDR3 is TGTGCCAGCAGTGCAGACACCGGGGAGCTGTTTTTT. Protein sequence: CASSADTGELFF.

This clonotype has more than one count but fewer than ten. This chain connects TRBV6-1 to TRBJ1-5; weak D call: TRBD1 (5 bases). V was shortened by 8 bases and J by 5 bases, with 16 bases between the two germline ends. This CDR3 is 14 amino acids long. The germline V gene has CDR1 MNHNS and CDR2 SASEGT. The CDR3 protein is CASHKRGGDQPQHF. In DNA form, the CDR3 reads TGTGCCAGCCACAAGCGGGGCGGGGATCAGCCCCAGCATTTT.

This CDR3 reads CATRPAGANVLTF. In DNA, the CDR3 is TGTGCCACCCGTCCTGCTGGGGCCAACGTCCTGACTTTC. J is TRBJ2-6 and V is TRBV12-3 or TRBV12-4; D not certain. The CDR3 contains 13 residues. V was pared by 10 bases and J by 2 bases, with 9 bases between.